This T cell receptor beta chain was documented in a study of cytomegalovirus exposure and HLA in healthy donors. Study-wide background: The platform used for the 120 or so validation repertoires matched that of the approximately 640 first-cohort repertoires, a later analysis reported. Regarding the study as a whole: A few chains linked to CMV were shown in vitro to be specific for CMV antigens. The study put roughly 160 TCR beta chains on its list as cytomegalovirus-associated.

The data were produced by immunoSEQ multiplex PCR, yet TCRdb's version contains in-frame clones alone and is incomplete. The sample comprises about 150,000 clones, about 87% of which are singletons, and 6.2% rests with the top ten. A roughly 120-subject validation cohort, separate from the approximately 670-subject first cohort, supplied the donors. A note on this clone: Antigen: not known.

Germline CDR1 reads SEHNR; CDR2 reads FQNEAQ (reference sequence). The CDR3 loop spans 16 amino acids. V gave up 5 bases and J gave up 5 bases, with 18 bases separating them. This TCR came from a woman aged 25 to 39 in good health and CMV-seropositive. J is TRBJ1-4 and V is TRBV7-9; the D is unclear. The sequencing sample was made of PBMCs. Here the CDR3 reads CASSLLDGLRNEKLFF. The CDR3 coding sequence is TGTGCCAGCAGCCTCCTGGACGGACTGAGAAATGAAAAACTGTTTTTT.